The 30 T cell receptor beta chains below come from one sample, sequenced in a study of human T cells and chemical hapten exposure. Specified time point: pre-sensitization, week 0. Treatment reported: therapeutic diphenylcyclopropenone sensitization with weekly scalp DPC. Unfractionated whole blood yielded total RNA. TCRdb re-derived calls from the RACE reads in MiXCR, one entry per CDR3 protein. The sample comprises tens of thousands of distinct CDR3 sequences, roughly 12% of which are singletons, and about 1.9% rests with the top ten. The specimen comprised whole blood, sampled in connection with sensitization to the hapten diphenylcyclopropenone (DPC). The origin of the receptors is a woman between 40 and 55 years old with alopecia areata. Some clones in this sample may be carry-over from other donors' samples.

The table lists this clonotype with a few counts. CDR3 protein: CASSSGPTGEKLFF. The CDR3 coding sequence is TGTGCCAGCAGTTCGGGGCCGACAGGTGAAAAACTGTTTTTT. The chain links TRBV28 to TRBJ1-4; D perhaps matches TRBD1 (6 bases). The V end lost 4 bases, the J end lost 7 bases, and 13 bases lay between the germline ends. Looked up from germline, CDR1 is MDHEN and CDR2 is SYDVKM. The CDR3 covers 14 residues.

The chain employs TRBV7-6 and TRBJ2-5; D not resolved. Germline V gene lookup returns CDR1 SGHVS and CDR2 FNYEAQ. Deletions cut 5 bases from V and 2 bases from J, with 6 bases between. CDR3 length: 12 amino acids. The CDR3 bases are TGTGCCAGCAGCCAACCTCAAGAGACCCAGTACTTC. It is translated as CASSQPQETQYF.

This clonotype was counted ten times or more. This chain links TRBV29-1 with TRBJ2-5; D is uncertain. CDR3 length equals 11 residues. The germline V gene has CDR1 SQVTM and CDR2 ANQGSEA. V lost 1 base to trimming and J lost 5 bases, with 5 bases between them. Here the CDR3 DNA reads TGCAGCGTTGAAGTGTGGGAGACCCAGTACTTC. The encoded protein is CSVEVWETQYF.

The chain joins TRBV29-1 to TRBJ2-3; D ambiguous. Deletions cut 4 bases from V and 1 base from J, with 6 bases between. Germline CDR1 SQVTM, CDR2 ANQGSEA. The CDR3 runs 12 residues. The DNA for the CDR3 is TGCAGCGTTGTTAGAGGCACAGATACGCAGTATTTT. It translates to CSVVRGTDTQYF.

This clonotype appeared a few times. J is TRBJ2-5 and V is TRBV6-5; no clear D gene. This CDR3 has 13 amino acids. Germline V gene data show CDR1 as MNHEY and CDR2 as SVGAGI. Trimming removed 5 bases from V and 5 bases from J, with 12 bases in between. CDR3 amino acids: CASSRTVAETQYF. The CDR3 bases are TGTGCCAGCAGTAGAACAGTGGCGGAGACCCAGTACTTC.

This clonotype was recorded many times. The chain has TRBV12-3 or TRBV12-4 and TRBJ2-1, with D possibly TRBD1 on 5 matching bases. This CDR3 has 12 residues. V was cut by 1 base and J by 12 bases, with 10 bases left in between. For the CDR3, the DNA is TGTGCCAGCAGTTTAGGGGCAGGGTGGCAGTTCTTC. Translating it yields CASSLGAGWQFF.

The sample holds many counts of this clonotype. V gene TRBV6-8 combines with J gene TRBJ2-2, with 7 bases fitting TRBD2. The CDR3 has 14 amino acids. Germline trimming cut 9 bases from V and 0 bases from J; bases unmatched to any gene: 4. The germline V gene has CDR1 MNHGY and CDR2 SAAAGT. As DNA, the CDR3 is TGTGCCAGACCCGGGACTACGAACACCGGGGAGCTGTTTTTT. Its translation is CARPGTTNTGELFF.

The rearrangement links TRBV29-1 to TRBJ2-5, with 9 bases lining up with TRBD2. V lost 7 bases and J lost 5; bases outside the gene matches: 8. The V gene's germline CDR1 is SQVTM and CDR2 ANQGSEA. This CDR3 contains 13 residues. Here the CDR3 reads CSAVAGASETQYF. The CDR3 DNA is TGCAGCGCCGTAGCGGGAGCGTCGGAGACCCAGTACTTC.

This clonotype was found many times. V usage is TRBV7-3 and J usage is TRBJ2-1, with TRBD2 matching over 10 bases. V was pared by 4 bases and J by 6 bases, with 12 bases of the junction left unmatched. The CDR3 extends over 17 amino acids. The germline CDR1 and CDR2 sequences are SGHTA and FQGTGA. CDR3 sequence (DNA): TGTGCCAGCAGCTCGACGCCTCGGCTAGCGGGGGCCAATGAGCAGTTCTTC. Translation gives CASSSTPRLAGANEQFF.

The V and J genes are TRBV2 and TRBJ1-5; D is possibly TRBD1 (5 bases). CDR3 length: 15 amino acids. The germline V and J ends were trimmed by 7 bases and 3 bases, with 16 bases remaining between them. CDR1 is SNHLY and CDR2 is FYNNEI in the germline V gene. CDR3 sequence (DNA): TGTGCCAGCACCCTGGGGGACGGATTCAATCAGCCCCAGCATTTT. Protein: CASTLGDGFNQPQHF.

This clonotype was counted many times. The chain recombines TRBV6-5 with TRBJ2-3; tentative D call: TRBD2 (6 bases). The CDR3 has 22 residues. Germline CDR1 and CDR2: MNHEY and SVGAGI. V was pared by 0 bases and J by 2 bases, with 30 bases between. The CDR3 here is CASSYSGPTWTTGPEDTDTQYF. CDR3 bases: TGTGCCAGCAGTTACTCGGGGCCAACGTGGACTACGGGTCCCGAGGACACAGATACGCAGTATTTT.

This clonotype has at least ten counts. The chain joins TRBV6-5 to TRBJ1-2; D not certain. The germline V and J ends were trimmed by 5 bases and 4 bases, with 11 bases remaining between them. This CDR3 has 13 residues. CDR1 and CDR2 (germline): MNHEY, SVGAGI. The CDR3 reads CASSPTVSYGYTF. CDR3 in DNA: TGTGCCAGCAGTCCAACGGTTAGCTATGGCTACACCTTC.

A note on this clonotype: A clone one base away is much larger, so this may be a read error. This chain connects TRBV9 to TRBJ2-1; 10 nucleotides match TRBD2. This CDR3 spans 16 amino acids. The germline gives CDR1 SGDLS, CDR2 YYNGEE. V dropped 0 bases and J dropped 8; count of bases not matched to a gene: 8. This chain's CDR3 is CASSVGSASGSHEQFF. CDR3 DNA: TGTGCCAGCAGCGTAGGCTCGGCTAGCGGGAGCCATGAGCAGTTCTTC.

The chain is built from TRBV4-1 and TRBJ2-1; D is uncertain. The germline gives CDR1 MGHRA, CDR2 YSYEKL. The V and J ends lost 1 base and 1 base respectively, with 8 bases between them. The CDR3 contains 15 residues. The CDR3 DNA reads TGCGCCAGCAGCCAAGTATCCTTTTCCTACAATGAGCAGTTCTTC. Residues: CASSQVSFSYNEQFF.

The table lists this clonotype with many counts. The chain is built from TRBV6-6 and TRBJ2-5; TRBD2 matches 11 bases. CDR3 length: 15 amino acids. Germline V gives CDR1 MNHNY, CDR2 SVGAGI (reference sequence). J gave up 0 bases and V 6 bases, and 3 bases lay outside the gene matches. CDR3 protein: CASSRGLADQETQYF. For the CDR3, the DNA is TGTGCCAGCAGCCGGGGACTAGCGGACCAAGAGACCCAGTACTTC.

This clonotype was counted at least ten times. The chain links TRBV6-4 to TRBJ2-6, with TRBD2 matching 8 bases. V shed 5 bases, J shed 0 bases, and the junction held 12 bases outside the gene matches. Germline CDR1 reads MRHNA; CDR2 reads SNTAGT. CDR3 length: 19 amino acids. Written as DNA, the CDR3 is TGTGCCAGCAGTTTAGTCGCGACTAGCGCCAGCTCTGGGGCCAACGTCCTGACTTTC. Its translation: CASSLVATSASSGANVLTF.

This clonotype was counted at least ten times. The chain combines TRBV18 with TRBJ1-6; D may be TRBD1 (6 bases). Between the trimmed V and J ends, which lost 5 bases and 7 bases, there was a span of 15 bases. This CDR3 has 15 residues. The germline gives CDR1 KGHSH, CDR2 LQKENI. For the CDR3, the DNA is TGTGCCAGCTCATCCCGGGGGGCTGGCAATTCACCCCTCCACTTT. Translated: CASSSRGAGNSPLHF.

There are a few counts of this clonotype. The chain joins TRBV4-3 to TRBJ1-1; the D is unclear. V lost 0 bases and J lost 5, with 16 bases in between. This CDR3 is built from 16 residues. Germline CDR1 reads LGHNA; CDR2 reads YSLEER. As DNA, the CDR3 is TGCGCCAGCAGCCAAGATATCCCCTCGGGAGAAACTGAAGCTTTCTTT. It specifies CASSQDIPSGETEAFF.

This chain links TRBV25-1 with TRBJ2-7; a possible D gene is TRBD1 (5 bases). The length of the CDR3 is 11 residues. The germline V gene has CDR1 MGHDK and CDR2 SYGVNS. The V end was cut by 8 bases, the J end by 6 bases, with 11 bases between. The CDR3 is CASGQGSEQYF. The CDR3 DNA sequence: TGTGCCAGCGGGCAGGGTAGCGAGCAGTACTTC.

This clonotype was found many times. This sequence joins TRBV3-1 and TRBJ1-3; TRBD1 might be the D (5 bases). In germline, CDR1 is LGHDT, CDR2 YNNKEL (reference sequence). The V and J ends lost 6 bases and 3 bases respectively, with 18 bases between them. This CDR3 spans 16 amino acids. The CDR3 sequence is CASSPAGTLHGNTIYF. CDR3 nucleotides: TGTGCCAGCAGTCCGGCCGGGACTCTGCATGGAAACACCATATATTTT.

The chain carries TRBV3-1 and TRBJ2-7; no clear D. V gave up 0 bases and J gave up 6 bases, with 6 bases separating them. Germline V gene sequence: CDR1 LGHDT, CDR2 YNNKEL (reference sequence). This CDR3 is 12 amino acids long. The CDR3 DNA sequence: TGTGCCAGCAGCCAAGATTGGACCGAGCAGTACTTC. It specifies CASSQDWTEQYF.

This clonotype was found many times. This sequence joins TRBV6-5 and TRBJ2-7; D ambiguous. The germline V gene has CDR1 MNHEY and CDR2 SVGAGI. This CDR3 region has 11 residues. V was clipped by 6 bases and J by 2 bases, with 5 bases between them. The CDR3 loop is CASSTPYEQYF. Here the CDR3 DNA reads TGTGCCAGCAGCACCCCCTACGAGCAGTACTTC.

The sample holds many counts of this clonotype. The chain joins TRBV27 to TRBJ1-3, with 9 bases fitting TRBD1. CDR1 MNHEY and CDR2 SMNVEV come from the germline V gene (reference sequence). J lost 4 bases, V lost 6 bases, and 4 bases had no gene match. The CDR3 has 14 amino acids. The CDR3 is CASSPGTGGNTIYF. In DNA form, the CDR3 reads TGTGCCAGCAGCCCCGGGACAGGGGGAAACACCATATATTTT.

In this sample, this clonotype turned up many times. The chain carries TRBV18 and TRBJ1-4; the D gene is possibly TRBD1 (6 bases). The germline V gene encodes CDR1 KGHSH and CDR2 LQKENI. The V end lost 5 bases, the J end lost 5 bases, and 12 bases lay between the germline ends. This CDR3 contains 14 residues. The CDR3: CASSSTGVNEKLFF. The CDR3 bases are TGTGCCAGCTCATCGACAGGAGTCAATGAAAAACTGTTTTTT.

This clonotype was seen more than once but under ten times. The genes are TRBV7-2 and TRBJ2-2; TRBD1 might be the D (6 bases). The CDR3 consists of 14 residues. Deletions cut 2 bases from V and 5 bases from J, with 9 bases between. Germline V lookup: CDR1 SGHTA, CDR2 FQGNSA. The CDR3 sequence is CASSLPQGTGELFF. In DNA, the CDR3 is TGTGCCAGCAGCTTACCACAGGGAACCGGGGAGCTGTTTTTT. The full variable domain, its missing parts supplied by reference TRBV7-2 and TRBJ2-2, is GAGVSQSPSNKVTEKGKDVELRCDPISGHTALYWYRQSLGQGLEFLIYFQGNSAPDKSGLPSDRFSAERTGGSVSTLTIQRTQQEDSAVYLCASSLPQGTGELFFGEGSRLTVL.

A few counts support this clonotype. Here the CDR3 DNA reads TGTGCCATCAAAGGGACAGATACGCAGTATTTT. This gives the protein CAIKGTDTQYF. The chain combines TRBV10-3 with TRBJ2-3; no definite D call. Looked up from germline, CDR1 is ENHRY and CDR2 is SYGVKD. Trimming removed 7 bases at V and 3 bases at J, with 5 bases between. The CDR3 sequence is 11 residues long.

This clonotype has only a few counts. The gene calls are TRBV28 and TRBJ2-1; the match to TRBD2 covers 11 bases. From germline, CDR1 is MDHEN and CDR2 SYDVKM. After removal of 7 bases from V and 4 bases from J, the junction contained 3 bases not matched to a gene. This CDR3 is 14 amino acids long. Written as DNA, the CDR3 is TGTGCCAGCAAGACTAGCGGGGATTACAATGAGCAGTTCTTC. Amino acid sequence: CASKTSGDYNEQFF.

The chain employs TRBV19 and TRBJ2-1; possible D gene TRBD2, 6 bases. CDR1 is LNHDA and CDR2 is SQIVND in the germline V gene (reference sequence). This CDR3 is 15 amino acids long. V was clipped by 6 bases and J by 4 bases, with 16 bases between them. CDR3 nucleotide sequence: TGTGCCAGTAGCACTCGGCGGGACGGATACAATGAGCAGTTCTTC. Translation gives CASSTRRDGYNEQFF. Variable domain in full (rest from reference TRBV19 and TRBJ2-1): DGGITQSPKYLFRKEGQNVTLSCEQNLNHDAMYWYRQDPGQGLRLIYYSQIVNDFQKGDIAEGYSVSREKKESFPLTVTSAQKNPTAFYLCASSTRRDGYNEQFFGPGTRLTVL.

This clonotype was picked up many times. The chain combines TRBV5-1 with TRBJ2-1, with D maybe TRBD2 (5 bases). V was pared by 4 bases and J by 6 bases, with 8 bases between. The CDR3 is 12 amino acids. The germline V gene encodes CDR1 SGHRS and CDR2 YFSETQ. CDR3 protein: CASSGSPNEQFF. CDR3 DNA sequence: TGCGCCAGCAGCGGGAGCCCCAATGAGCAGTTCTTC.

The table lists this clonotype with many counts. V gene TRBV21-1 combines with J gene TRBJ1-6; the table gives TRBD1 as D, unverified against the DNA. TRBV21-1 is given as a pseudogene. This CDR3 has 16 residues. The DNA of the CDR3 is TGTGCCAGCAACCGAGGTCGGACAGGGGTAAATTCACCCCTCCACTTT. Encoded protein: CASNRGRTGVNSPLHF.